This TCR beta chain was profiled in a study of blood T cell repertoires in COVID-19. Study in general: The United States, Italy and Spain provided the acute and convalescent COVID-19 samples. Sources were T cells, B-cell-depleted T cells, or PBMCs; the material itself was cDNA or gDNA.

This clone was found a few times. Original analysis: From reference gene primer amplification, estimates of nucleated cell counts were derived. The repertoire was sequenced with immunoSEQ multiplex PCR; TCRdb's copy has only in-frame clones and lacks some. Clonal size and the V and J genes are those of that table, whereas D and trimming came from the DNA. The repertoire holds 45,000 to 70,000 clones, with 80% to 85% as singletons. CDR1 and CDR2 (germline): SNHLY, FYNNEI. The CDR3 has 16 amino acids. V lost 4 bases, J lost 7 bases, and 12 bases stayed unmatched. The TCR sequence derives from a woman older than 75 with active or convalescent COVID-19. The sample consisted of peripheral blood. The rearrangement links TRBV2 to TRBJ1-5, with 8 bases identical to TRBD1. The CDR3 sequence is CASSVRQGSSSQPQHF. CDR3 nucleotide sequence: TGTGCCAGCAGTGTGAGACAGGGGAGTTCCTCCCAGCCCCAGCATTTT.